This T cell receptor (beta chain) was sequenced for a study of blood T cell repertoires in COVID-19. The germline V gene has CDR1 MGHRA and CDR2 YSYEKL. This CDR3 is built from 18 residues. J gave up 2 bases and V 4 bases, and 9 bases lay outside the gene matches. Under the authors' procedure: For nucleated cells, counts were estimated from reference gene primer amplification. Libraries were prepared by immunoSEQ multiplex PCR; TCRdb keeps only in-frame clonotypes and omits some of them. V and J calls and clone size are as listed in that table; D and trimming were resolved from the DNA. This sample has around 160,000 clones, with 70% to 90% found just once.

The TCR was taken from a woman in her sixties with COVID-19, enrolled during active disease. V is TRBV4-1 and J is TRBJ2-7, with 15 bases aligning to TRBD2. The sample comprised peripheral blood. The CDR3 region has the DNA TGCGCCAGCAGCCCGACCGGGACTAGCGGGGGGCTGACCTACGAGCAGTACTTC. Residues: CASSPTGTSGGLTYEQYF.